This T cell receptor beta chain was obtained from a study of blood T cell repertoires in COVID-19 (TCRdb year 2020). With respect to the entire study: Collaborator samples came from the United States, Italy and Spain and covered acute and convalescent phases of COVID-19. Deeply sampled blood TCRbeta repertoires from subjects exposed to, actively infected with, or recovered from COVID-19 were included in the dataset. The repertoires were released in a freely available public database meant as a resource for research on the immune response to SARS-CoV-2. The material from the prospective study consisted of cDNA or gDNA derived from T cells, B-cell-depleted T cells, or PBMCs. Where HLA class I and class II types were available, the types were taken from metadata supplied by the sample provider, not from assay-based typing. Samples were obtained from the ongoing ImmuneRACE study (first 160 participants) and from over a thousand subjects provided by 6 global collaborators. A de-identified subject ID, COVID-19 status, age in years and sex were almost always included in the sample metadata. The study at large found these results: The amount of clinical and demographic metadata varied by source and participant and was provided uncurated.

The collaborating institutions used their own protocols to collect whole blood in K2EDTA tubes. Collaborator samples were shipped for TCRbeta analysis as frozen whole blood, isolated PBMCs, or DNA extracted from either sample type. From cysteine to phenylalanine, the CDR3 is 15 amino acids long. Only CDR3 DNA remains: 45 bases, in frame from the first base. The CDR1 and CDR2 encoded by the germline V gene are SGDLS and YYNGEE. V is clipped by 0 bases and J by 1 base, and the sequence between their germline boundaries is 10 bases long. TCRbeta CDR3 regions were amplified from genomic DNA by means of the immunoSEQ Assay, a bias-controlled multiplex PCR. In the source study's methods: The number of nucleated cells in each sample was estimated from the amplification of reference gene primers within the assay. To quantify the absolute abundance of each unique TCRbeta CDR3 rearrangement, sequence reads were collapsed and filtered. For each sample, productive Simpson clonality was calculated as the square root of Simpson's diversity index over productive rearrangements. TCRdb retrieved this table from immuneACCESS and kept in-frame rearrangements only. Not all clones are present; in checked studies, unresolved V genes account for under half, and no reason is known for the remainder. V and J calls and clone size are given by that table; D and trimming were obtained from the DNA. Counted in this sample were about 150,000 clones; roughly 85% of them appeared once. The top ten hold around 3.3% of the sample.

On this clone itself: This clone's antigen is unknown. No much larger clonotype is one base removed from it; base qualities were not supplied.

The sample was peripheral blood. The chain is assembled from TRBV9 and TRBJ2-5, with a weak D call of TRBD1 (6 bases match). The sequence came from a man between 65 and 85 years old with acute or convalescent COVID-19. The DNA reads as follows: TGTGCCAGCAGCGTAGCTAGCAGGGGCCAAGAGACCCAGTACTTC. Its translation is CASSVASRGQETQYF.